This TCR beta chain was recovered during a study of blood T cell repertoires in COVID-19. Study context: COVID-19 samples, acute and convalescent, were from the United States, Italy and Spain.

Authors' data handling: By means of reference gene primer amplification, nucleated cell counts were estimated. The table came from immunoSEQ multiplex PCR; TCRdb's copy has only in-frame clones and leaves some out. D and trimming were read from the DNA, whereas the V and J calls and clone size are those reported in that table. The sample carries just over 350,000 clones, more than 75% recorded once. Per germline, CDR1 ENHRY and CDR2 SYGVKD. The CDR3 extends over 11 amino acids. Deletions cut 3 bases from V and 7 bases from J, with 6 bases between. The study drew participants aged roughly 18 to 95 years from 24 US areas. Either two negative PCRs, clearance, or symptom resolution qualified Cohort 3 donors as recovered.

The genes are TRBV10-3 and TRBJ1-2, with D unclear. The material sequenced was PBMCs or T cells enriched from blood (not recorded which). This TCR was recovered from a young woman who had recovered from COVID-19. The CDR3 loop is CAISEAGGYTF. In DNA form, the CDR3 reads TGTGCCATCAGTGAAGCAGGTGGCTACACCTTC.